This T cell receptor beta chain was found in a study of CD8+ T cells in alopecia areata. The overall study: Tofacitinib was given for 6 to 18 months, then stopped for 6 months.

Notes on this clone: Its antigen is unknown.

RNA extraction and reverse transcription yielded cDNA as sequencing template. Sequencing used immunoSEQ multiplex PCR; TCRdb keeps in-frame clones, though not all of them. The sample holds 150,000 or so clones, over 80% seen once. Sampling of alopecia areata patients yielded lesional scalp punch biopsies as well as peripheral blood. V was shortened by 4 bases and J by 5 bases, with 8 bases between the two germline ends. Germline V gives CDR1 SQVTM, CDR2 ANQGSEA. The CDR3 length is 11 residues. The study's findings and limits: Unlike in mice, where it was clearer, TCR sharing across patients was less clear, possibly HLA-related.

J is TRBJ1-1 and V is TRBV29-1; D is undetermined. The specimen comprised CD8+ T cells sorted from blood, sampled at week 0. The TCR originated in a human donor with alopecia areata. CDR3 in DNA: TGCAGCGTTGTAGCGGATACTGAAGCTTTCTTT. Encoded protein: CSVVADTEAFF.